These 10 T cell receptor beta chains share one sample of origin, sequenced in a study of control samples from healthy donors and cancer patients. Libraries were prepared by immunoSEQ multiplex PCR; TCRdb keeps only in-frame clonotypes and omits some of them. This sample has 90,000 to 150,000 clones, with around 88% found just once. Sample: blood. The receptors were sampled from a man aged 40-55 years in good health.

The genes are TRBV24-1 and TRBJ1-2; no clear D. CDR3 length: 13 amino acids. The V and J ends lost 4 bases and 4 bases respectively, with 9 bases between them. Germline loops: CDR1 KGHDR, CDR2 SFDVKD. The CDR3, as DNA: TGTGCCACCAGTGACCCGAAGGGCTATGGCTACACCTTC. It yields the protein CATSDPKGYGYTF.

V is TRBV7-2 and J is TRBJ2-5; TRBD1 matches 7 bases. The CDR3 spans 14 residues. Germline lookup yields CDR1 SGHTA and CDR2 FQGNSA. V lost 4 bases to trimming and J lost 5 bases; unmatched junction nucleotides: 7. The chain's CDR3 is CASSSGTASETQYF. The CDR3, as DNA: TGTGCCAGCAGCTCCGGGACAGCTTCCGAGACCCAGTACTTC.

The gene calls are TRBV30 and TRBJ1-1, with TRBD1 matching 8 bases. CDR1 and CDR2 from the germline V gene are GTSNPN and SVGIG (reference sequence). V dropped 0 bases and J dropped 9; count of bases not matched to a gene: 9. The CDR3 is made up of 14 amino acids. The CDR3 DNA reads as TGTGCCTGGAGTGTACCCGGGACAGGTACCAAAGCTTTCTTT. This gives the protein CAWSVPGTGTKAFF.

This chain joins TRBV25-1 and TRBJ2-2; TRBD2 matches at 7 bases. This CDR3 is 17 amino acids long. Germline loops: CDR1 MGHDK, CDR2 SYGVNS. V lost 3 bases to trimming and J lost 1 base; unmatched junction nucleotides: 8. The CDR3 sequence is CASSDDVAGGNTGELFF. The CDR3 DNA reads as TGTGCCAGCAGTGACGACGTAGCGGGTGGGAACACCGGGGAGCTGTTTTTT.

V gene TRBV5-1 combines with J gene TRBJ2-7; D may be TRBD1 (6 bases). CDR1 SGHRS and CDR2 YFSETQ come from the germline V gene. The CDR3 is made up of 12 amino acids. The ends were cut back, 6 bases at V and 5 bases at J, with 12 bases in the middle. The CDR3 sequence is CASTDRTHEQYF. Here the CDR3 DNA reads TGCGCCAGCACGGACAGAACCCACGAGCAGTACTTC.

V usage is TRBV3-1 (or the pseudogene TRBV3-2) and J usage is TRBJ1-2; TRBD1 aligns across 8 bases. The CDR3 contains 15 residues. V gave up 10 bases and J gave up 0 bases; unmatched junction bases: 10. The germline gives CDR1 LGHDT, CDR2 YNNKEL (reference sequence). The CDR3 sequence is CAIRGQGGANYGYTF. The DNA of the CDR3 is TGTGCCATCCGCGGACAGGGTGGGGCTAACTATGGCTACACCTTC.

V is TRBV6-1 and J is TRBJ1-2, with D possibly being TRBD1 (6 bases). Germline CDR1 reads MNHNS; CDR2 reads SASEGT. The CDR3 contains 17 residues. The V gene lost 3 bases and the J gene lost 8 bases, with 25 bases spanning the gap. CDR3 nucleotides: TGTGCCAGCAGTGAGCAAAACTTACAGGGCCTCCTACTAGGCTACACCTTC. Encoded protein: CASSEQNLQGLLLGYTF.

The gene calls are TRBV27 and TRBJ1-2; 11 positions agree with TRBD1. CDR1 and CDR2 (germline): MNHEY, SMNVEV (reference sequence). The CDR3 contains 19 residues. V lost 0 bases and J lost 2; bases outside the gene matches: 11. DNA of the CDR3: TGTGCCAGCAGTTTATCTTGGTGGGACAGGGGGACCCTCAACTATGGCTACACCTTC. Translated: CASSLSWWDRGTLNYGYTF.

This clone showed up just a few times. V usage is TRBV5-1 and J usage is TRBJ2-7; a possible D gene is TRBD1 (6 bases). The CDR3 sequence is 14 residues long. Germline CDR1 is SGHRS and CDR2 is YFSETQ. Trimming took 2 bases from V and 6 from J, leaving 15 bases between them. The CDR3 spells CASSFFQGQGEQYF. DNA of the CDR3: TGCGCCAGCAGCTTCTTCCAGGGGCAAGGCGAGCAGTACTTC.

V is TRBV19 and J is TRBJ2-2, with a weak D call TRBD1 (6 bases). This CDR3 contains 14 residues. Germline V gives CDR1 LNHDA, CDR2 SQIVND (reference sequence). V was cut by 6 bases and J by 2 bases, with 10 bases left in between. In DNA, the CDR3 is TGTGCCAGTAGCGAACAGGGTAACACCGGGGAGCTGTTTTTT. Translating it yields CASSEQGNTGELFF.